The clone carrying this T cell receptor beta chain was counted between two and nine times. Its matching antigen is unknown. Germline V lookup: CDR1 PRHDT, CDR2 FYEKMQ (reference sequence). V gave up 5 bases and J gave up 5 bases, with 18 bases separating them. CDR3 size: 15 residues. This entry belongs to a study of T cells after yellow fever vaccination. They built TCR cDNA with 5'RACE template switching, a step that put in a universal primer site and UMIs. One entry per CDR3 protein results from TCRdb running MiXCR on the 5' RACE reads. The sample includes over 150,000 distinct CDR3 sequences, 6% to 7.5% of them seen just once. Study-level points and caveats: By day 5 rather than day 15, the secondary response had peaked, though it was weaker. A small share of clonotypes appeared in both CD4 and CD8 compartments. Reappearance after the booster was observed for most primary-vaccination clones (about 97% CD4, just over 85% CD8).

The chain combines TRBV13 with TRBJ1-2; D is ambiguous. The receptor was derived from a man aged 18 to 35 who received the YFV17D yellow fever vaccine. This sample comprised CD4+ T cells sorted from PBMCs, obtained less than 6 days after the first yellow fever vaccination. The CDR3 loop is CASSRTEGDRYGYTF. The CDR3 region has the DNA TGTGCCAGCAGCCGTACCGAGGGAGATAGGTATGGCTACACCTTC.